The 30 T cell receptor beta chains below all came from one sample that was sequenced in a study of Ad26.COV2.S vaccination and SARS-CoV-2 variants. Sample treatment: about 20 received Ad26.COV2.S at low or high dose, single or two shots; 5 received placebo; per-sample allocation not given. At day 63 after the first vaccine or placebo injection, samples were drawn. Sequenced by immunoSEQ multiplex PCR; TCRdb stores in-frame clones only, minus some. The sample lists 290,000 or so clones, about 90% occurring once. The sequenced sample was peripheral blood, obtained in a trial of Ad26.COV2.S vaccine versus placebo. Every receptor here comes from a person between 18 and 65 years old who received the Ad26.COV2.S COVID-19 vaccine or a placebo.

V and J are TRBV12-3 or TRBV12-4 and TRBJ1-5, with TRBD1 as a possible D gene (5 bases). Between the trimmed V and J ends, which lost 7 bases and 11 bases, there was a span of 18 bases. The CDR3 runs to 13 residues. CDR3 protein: CASTSTGPWAQHF. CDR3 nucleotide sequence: TGTGCCAGCACCAGTACAGGTCCTTGGGCCCAGCATTTT.

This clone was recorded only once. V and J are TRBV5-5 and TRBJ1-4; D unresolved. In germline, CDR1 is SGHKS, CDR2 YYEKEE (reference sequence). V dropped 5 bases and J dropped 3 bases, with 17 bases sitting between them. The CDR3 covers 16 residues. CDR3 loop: CASRRGRGTANEKLFF. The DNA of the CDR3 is TGTGCCAGCAGACGCGGACGGGGAACCGCTAATGAAAAACTGTTTTTT.

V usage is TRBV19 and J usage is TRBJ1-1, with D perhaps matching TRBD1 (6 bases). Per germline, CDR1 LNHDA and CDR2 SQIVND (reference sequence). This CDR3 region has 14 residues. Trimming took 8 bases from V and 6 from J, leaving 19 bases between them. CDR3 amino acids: CASASRGGKSEAFF. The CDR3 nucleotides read TGTGCCAGTGCCTCGAGGGGGGGTAAGTCTGAAGCTTTCTTT.

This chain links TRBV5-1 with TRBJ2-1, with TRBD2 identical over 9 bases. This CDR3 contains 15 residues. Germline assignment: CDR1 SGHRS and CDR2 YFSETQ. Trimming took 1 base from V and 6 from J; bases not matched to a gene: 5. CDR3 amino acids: CASSLSGTSFNEQFF. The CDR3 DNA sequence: TGCGCCAGCAGCTTGTCCGGGACTAGCTTCAATGAGCAGTTCTTC.

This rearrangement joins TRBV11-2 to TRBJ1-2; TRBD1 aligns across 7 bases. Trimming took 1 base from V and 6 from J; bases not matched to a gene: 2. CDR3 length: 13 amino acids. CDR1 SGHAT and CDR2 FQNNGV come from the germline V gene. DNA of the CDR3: TGTGCCAGCAGCTTAGCGCAGGGGGATGGCTACACCTTC. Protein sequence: CASSLAQGDGYTF.

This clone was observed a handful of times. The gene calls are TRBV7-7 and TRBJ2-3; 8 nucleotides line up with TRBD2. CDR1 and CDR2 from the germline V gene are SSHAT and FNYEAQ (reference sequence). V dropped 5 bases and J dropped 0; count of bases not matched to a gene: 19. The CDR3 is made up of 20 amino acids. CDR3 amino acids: CASSPRLAGGSRLSTDTQYF. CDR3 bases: TGTGCCAGCAGCCCGCGACTCGCGGGAGGTTCTCGTTTAAGCACAGATACGCAGTATTTT.

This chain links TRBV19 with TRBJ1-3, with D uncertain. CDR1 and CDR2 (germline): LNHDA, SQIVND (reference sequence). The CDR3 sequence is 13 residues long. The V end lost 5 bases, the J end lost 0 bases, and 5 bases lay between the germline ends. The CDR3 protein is CASSLVSGNTIYF. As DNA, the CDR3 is TGTGCCAGTAGTCTCGTCTCTGGAAACACCATATATTTT.

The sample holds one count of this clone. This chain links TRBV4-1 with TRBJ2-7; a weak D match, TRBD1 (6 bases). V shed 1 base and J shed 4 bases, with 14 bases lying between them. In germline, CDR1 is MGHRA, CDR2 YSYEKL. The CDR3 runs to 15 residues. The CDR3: CASSQGGGFGYEQYF. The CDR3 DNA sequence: TGCGCCAGCAGCCAAGGAGGGGGTTTTGGGTACGAGCAGTACTTC.

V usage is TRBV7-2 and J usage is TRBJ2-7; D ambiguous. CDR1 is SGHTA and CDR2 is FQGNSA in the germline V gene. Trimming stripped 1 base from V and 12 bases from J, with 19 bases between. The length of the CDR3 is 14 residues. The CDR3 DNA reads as TGTGCCAGCAGCTTAGAACAAGGAGTAAAAACCCGGTACTTC. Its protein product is CASSLEQGVKTRYF.

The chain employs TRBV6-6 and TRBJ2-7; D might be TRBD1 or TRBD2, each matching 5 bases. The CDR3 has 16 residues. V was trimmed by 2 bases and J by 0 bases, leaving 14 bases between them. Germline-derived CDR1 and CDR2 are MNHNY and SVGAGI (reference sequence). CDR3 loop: CASSYPTRGGSYEQYF. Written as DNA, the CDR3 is TGTGCCAGCAGTTACCCTACTAGGGGTGGCTCCTACGAGCAGTACTTC.

CDR3 in DNA: TGTGCCAGCAGGGGGGTCCTGAAGGCCCAGCATTTT. Amino acid sequence: CASRGVLKAQHF. This rearrangement joins TRBV2 to TRBJ1-5, with D perhaps matching TRBD1 (5 bases). CDR1 and CDR2 (germline): SNHLY, FYNNEI. The germline V and J ends were trimmed by 6 bases and 11 bases, with 14 bases remaining between them. The CDR3 is 12 residues long.

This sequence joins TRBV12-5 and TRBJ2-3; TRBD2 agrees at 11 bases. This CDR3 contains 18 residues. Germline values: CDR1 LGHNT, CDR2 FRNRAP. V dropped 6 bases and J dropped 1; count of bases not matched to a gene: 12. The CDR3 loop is CASGRTSGLLGGTDTQYF. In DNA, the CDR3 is TGTGCTAGTGGACGGACTAGCGGGTTGCTAGGGGGCACAGATACGCAGTATTTT.

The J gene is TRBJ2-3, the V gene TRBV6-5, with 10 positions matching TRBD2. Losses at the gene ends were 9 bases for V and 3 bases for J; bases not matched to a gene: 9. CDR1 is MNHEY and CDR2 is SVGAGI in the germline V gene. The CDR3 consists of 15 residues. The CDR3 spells CASSRAGGSTDTQYF. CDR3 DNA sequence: TGTGCCAGTAGTCGAGCGGGAGGGTCGACAGATACGCAGTATTTT.

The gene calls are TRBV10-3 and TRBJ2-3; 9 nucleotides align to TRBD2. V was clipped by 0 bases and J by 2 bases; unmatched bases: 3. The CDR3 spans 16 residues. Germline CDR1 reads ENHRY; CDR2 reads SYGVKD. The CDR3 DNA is TGTGCCATCAGTGAGTCGGGCGGGAGGGACACAGATACGCAGTATTTT. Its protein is CAISESGGRDTDTQYF.

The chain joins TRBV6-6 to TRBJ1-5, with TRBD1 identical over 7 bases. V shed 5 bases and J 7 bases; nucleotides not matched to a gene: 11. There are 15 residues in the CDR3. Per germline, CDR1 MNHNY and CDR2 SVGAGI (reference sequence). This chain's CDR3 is CASSEVFTGDQPQHF. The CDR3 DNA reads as TGTGCCAGCAGTGAGGTTTTTACAGGGGACCAGCCCCAGCATTTT.

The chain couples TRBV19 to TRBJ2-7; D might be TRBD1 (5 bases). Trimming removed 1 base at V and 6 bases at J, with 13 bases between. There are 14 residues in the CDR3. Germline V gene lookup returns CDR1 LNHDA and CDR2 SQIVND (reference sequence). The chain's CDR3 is CASSIGRQGGEQYF. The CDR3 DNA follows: TGTGCCAGTAGTATAGGTAGGCAGGGTGGCGAGCAGTACTTC.

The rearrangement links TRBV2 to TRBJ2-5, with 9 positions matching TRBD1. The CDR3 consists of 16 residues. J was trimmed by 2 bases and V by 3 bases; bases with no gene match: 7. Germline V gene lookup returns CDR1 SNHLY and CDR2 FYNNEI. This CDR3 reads CASSDLDRGGQETQYF. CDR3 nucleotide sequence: TGTGCCAGCAGTGACCTGGACAGGGGAGGGCAAGAGACCCAGTACTTC.

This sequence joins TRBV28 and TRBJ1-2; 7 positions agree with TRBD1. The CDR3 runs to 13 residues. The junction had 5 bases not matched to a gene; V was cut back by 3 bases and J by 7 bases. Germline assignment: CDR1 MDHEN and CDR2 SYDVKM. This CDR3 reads CASSLEGARGYTF. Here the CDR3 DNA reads TGTGCCAGCAGTTTGGAGGGGGCGCGTGGCTACACCTTC.

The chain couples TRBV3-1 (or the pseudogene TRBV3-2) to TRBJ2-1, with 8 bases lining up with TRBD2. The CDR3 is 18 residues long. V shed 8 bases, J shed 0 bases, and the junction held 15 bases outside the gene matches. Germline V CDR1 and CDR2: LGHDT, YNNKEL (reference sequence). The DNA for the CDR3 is TGTGCCAGCGGCCCTGCGTCCCTAGCGGGTCTCTCCTACAATGAGCAGTTCTTC. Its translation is CASGPASLAGLSYNEQFF.

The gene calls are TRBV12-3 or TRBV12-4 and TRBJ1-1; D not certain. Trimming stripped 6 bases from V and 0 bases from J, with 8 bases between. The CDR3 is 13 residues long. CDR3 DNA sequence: TGTGCCAGCAGCAAGGACCTGAACACTGAAGCTTTCTTT. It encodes CASSKDLNTEAFF.

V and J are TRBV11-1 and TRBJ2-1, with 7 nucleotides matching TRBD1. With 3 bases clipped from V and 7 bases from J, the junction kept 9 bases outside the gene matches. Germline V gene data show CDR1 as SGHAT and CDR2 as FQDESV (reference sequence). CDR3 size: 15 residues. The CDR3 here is CASSFRQGSRNEQFF. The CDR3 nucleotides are TGTGCCAGCAGCTTTCGACAGGGATCGCGAAATGAGCAGTTCTTC.

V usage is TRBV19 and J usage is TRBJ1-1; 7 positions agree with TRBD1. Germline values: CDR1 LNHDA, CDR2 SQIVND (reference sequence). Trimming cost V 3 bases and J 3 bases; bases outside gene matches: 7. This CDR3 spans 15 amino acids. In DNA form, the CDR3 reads TGTGCCAGTAGTATGACTCAGGGGGTACACACTGAAGCTTTCTTT. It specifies CASSMTQGVHTEAFF.

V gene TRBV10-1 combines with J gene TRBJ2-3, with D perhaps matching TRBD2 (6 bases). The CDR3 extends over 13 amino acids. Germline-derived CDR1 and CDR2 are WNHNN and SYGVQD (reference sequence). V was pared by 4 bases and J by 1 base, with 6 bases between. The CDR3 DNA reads TGCGCCAGCAGTGCTAGCGGCACAGATACGCAGTATTTT. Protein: CASSASGTDTQYF.

The CDR3 DNA sequence: TGTGCCAGCAGGACGGGCCGTGAAGCTTTCTTT. The encoded protein is CASRTGREAFF. The chain recombines TRBV6-5 with TRBJ1-1; no firm D call. Trimming pared 6 bases from V and 7 bases from J, leaving 9 bases between. Germline V CDR1 and CDR2: MNHEY, SVGAGI. This CDR3 region has 11 residues.

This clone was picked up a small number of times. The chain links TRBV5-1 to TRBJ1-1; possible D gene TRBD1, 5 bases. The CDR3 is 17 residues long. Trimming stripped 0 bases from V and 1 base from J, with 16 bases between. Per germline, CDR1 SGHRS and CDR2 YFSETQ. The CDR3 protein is CASSLDRRESPNTEAFF. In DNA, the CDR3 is TGCGCCAGCAGCTTGGATCGCAGGGAGTCCCCGAACACTGAAGCTTTCTTT.

CDR3 loop: CASSENQGGDIQYF. In DNA, the CDR3 is TGCGCCAGCAGTGAGAATCAGGGTGGGGACATTCAGTACTTC. The chain links TRBV10-1 to TRBJ2-4, with a tentative D call TRBD1 (5 bases). V lost 2 bases and J 8 bases, leaving 13 bases between the germline ends. Germline loops: CDR1 WNHNN, CDR2 SYGVQD (reference sequence). The CDR3 contains 14 residues.

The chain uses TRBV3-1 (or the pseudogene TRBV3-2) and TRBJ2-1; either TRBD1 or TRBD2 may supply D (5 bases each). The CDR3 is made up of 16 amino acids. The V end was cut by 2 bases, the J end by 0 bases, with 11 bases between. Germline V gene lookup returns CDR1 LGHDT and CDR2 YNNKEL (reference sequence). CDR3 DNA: TGTGCCAGCAGCCAAAGGGGTGGGGGCTCCTACAATGAGCAGTTCTTC. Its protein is CASSQRGGGSYNEQFF.

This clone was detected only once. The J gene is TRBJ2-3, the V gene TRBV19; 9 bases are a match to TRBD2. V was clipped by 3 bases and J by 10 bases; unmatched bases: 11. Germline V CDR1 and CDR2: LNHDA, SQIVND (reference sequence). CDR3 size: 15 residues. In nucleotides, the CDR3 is TGTGCCAGTAGTATGGGCCTAGCGGGACCCGTGGCGCAGTATTTT. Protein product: CASSMGLAGPVAQYF. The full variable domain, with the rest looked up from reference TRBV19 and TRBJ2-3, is DGGITQSPKYLFRKEGQNVTLSCEQNLNHDAMYWYRQDPGQGLRLIYYSQIVNDFQKGDIAEGYSVSREKKESFPLTVTSAQKNPTAFYLCASSMGLAGPVAQYFGPGTRLTVL.

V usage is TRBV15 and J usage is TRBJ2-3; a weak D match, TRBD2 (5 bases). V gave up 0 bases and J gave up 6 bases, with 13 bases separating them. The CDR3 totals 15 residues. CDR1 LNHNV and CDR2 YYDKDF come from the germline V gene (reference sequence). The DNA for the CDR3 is TGTGCCACCAGCAGAGATCTACTAGGCGAGGATACGCAGTATTTT. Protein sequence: CATSRDLLGEDTQYF.

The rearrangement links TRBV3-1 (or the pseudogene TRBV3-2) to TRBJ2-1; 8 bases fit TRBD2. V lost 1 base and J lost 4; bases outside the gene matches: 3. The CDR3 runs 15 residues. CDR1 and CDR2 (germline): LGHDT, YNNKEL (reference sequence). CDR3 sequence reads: CASSQVPSGYNEQFF. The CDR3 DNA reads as TGTGCCAGCAGCCAAGTTCCTAGCGGGTACAATGAGCAGTTCTTC.